This entry features one T cell receptor (beta chain) sequence. Its target is not known. The data derive from a study of shared clonotypes between healthy human individuals. Study overall: Each donor contributed plates that comprised three CD4 naive, three CD4 memory, two CD8 naive and one CD8 memory.

The V gene lost 2 bases and the J gene lost 0 bases, with 11 bases spanning the gap. Per the germline V gene, CDR1 is MNHEY and CDR2 is SVGAGI. The CDR3 is 15 amino acids. Clones were sequenced by immunoSEQ multiplex PCR, and TCRdb holds only the in-frame ones, with some missing. The data contain about 2.3 million clones, 85% to 95% of them singletons. Study-wide findings and caveats: Among four donors, roughly 5% of naive CD4 clonotypes were found in common.

Partitioning of CD4+ cells yielded a CD45RA+ naive subset and a CD45RA-negative memory subset. The receptor was derived from a man between 18 and 29 years old in good health. Some clones in this sample may be carry-over from other donors' samples. Sequenced sample: naive CD4+ T cells from PBMCs. Subset here: CD45RA+ positively selected. The chain recombines TRBV6-5 with TRBJ2-7; maybe TRBD2 (5 bases). The CDR3 DNA reads as TGTGCCAGCAGTTACCTGCGTACTAGCTCCTACGAGCAGTACTTC. Translation gives CASSYLRTSSYEQYF.